This is a list of T cell receptor beta chains from one sample in a study of shared T cell receptors in the human thymus. Sequenced by immunoSEQ multiplex PCR; TCRdb stores in-frame clones only, minus some. The data contain hundreds of thousands of clones, 75% to 80% of them singletons. A further study also used this sample, focusing on human thymus T cells.

Sequencing was carried out using thymocytes. All receptors derive from a boy younger than two with a congenital heart defect. CDR3s include the opening cysteine and the closing phenylalanine or tryptophan. The D gene is left open where the match is weak. Clone size is not always given. Where it is, it says once, few, many or a class for expanded clones.

TRBJ1-2	NA	TRBV28	NA	TGTGCCAGCCACGCCGGGATTGGGAGTGGCCCTAACTATGGCTACACCTTC	CASHAGIGSGPNYGYTF
TRBJ2-5	NA	TRBV2	NA	TGTGCCAGCAGCGCCATTGGCAGGGAAGAGACCCAGTACTTC	CASSAIGREETQYF
TRBJ2-7	TRBD1	TRBV28	NA	TGTGCCAGCAGTTCCCTGGACAGGGTTGGCTACGAGCAGTACTTC	CASSSLDRVGYEQYF
TRBJ2-5	NA	TRBV4-1	NA	TGCGCCAGCAGCCCCCCCCCGGGACACAGCCAAGAGACCCAGTACTTC	CASSPPPGHSQETQYF
TRBJ2-1	TRBD2	TRBV6-5	NA	TGTGCCAGCAGTTCACTAGCGCCAGCCTACAATGAGCAGTTCTTC	CASSSLAPAYNEQFF
TRBJ1-3	TRBD1	TRBV5-4	NA	TGTGCCGGCAGCACCCGGGACAGGACTTCTTCTGGAAACACCATATATTTT	CAGSTRDRTSSGNTIYF
TRBJ2-1	TRBD2	TRBV7-2	NA	TGTGCCAGCAGCCAAAAGACTAGCGGGAGTCCCAATGAGCAGTTCTTC	CASSQKTSGSPNEQFF
TRBJ1-1	NA	TRBV19	few	TGTGCCAGTAGCTTTGCAGTATTGGCTGAAGCTTTCTTT	CASSFAVLAEAFF
TRBJ1-1	NA	TRBV30	NA	TGTGCCTGGAGTGGGGCAGGGTATTGTAGGACTGAAGCTTTCTTT	CAWSGAGYCRTEAFF
TRBJ2-7	TRBD1	TRBV4-3	NA	TGCGCCAGCAGCTCTCGGACAGGGTCCTACGAGCAGTACTTC	CASSSRTGSYEQYF
TRBJ2-2	NA	TRBV13	NA	TGTGCCAGCAGCTTACGGCACCCTAGCGATGGGGAGCTGTTTTTT	CASSLRHPSDGELFF
TRBJ2-3	TRBD2	TRBV19	NA	TGTGCCAGTAGTATCCCCCGGACTAGCGGATACACAGATACGCAGTATTTT	CASSIPRTSGYTDTQYF
TRBJ2-2	NA	TRBV18	NA	TGTGCCAGCTCACGCAGGGATAACACCGGGGAGCTGTTTTTT	CASSRRDNTGELFF
TRBJ2-7	TRBD2	TRBV27	few	TGTGCCAGCAGGACTAGCGGGAGGATCCGCTACGAGCAGTACTTC	CASRTSGRIRYEQYF
TRBJ2-7	NA	TRBV9	NA	TGTGCCAGCAGCGTAGTATCTGGACTGAGATCCTACGAGCAGTACTTC	CASSVVSGLRSYEQYF
TRBJ2-3	TRBD2	TRBV9	NA	TGTGCCAGCAGCTATAGGACTAGCGGGCCCCTCGGGGACACAGATACGCAGTATTTT	CASSYRTSGPLGDTDTQYF
TRBJ1-4	NA	TRBV6-5	NA	TGTGCCAGCAGACACCTCTGGTCTAATGAAAAACTGTTTTTT	CASRHLWSNEKLFF
TRBJ1-1	NA	TRBV5-1	NA	TGCGCCAGCAGCCCACGGGGGAGGAACACTGAAGCTTTCTTT	CASSPRGRNTEAFF
TRBJ2-5	TRBD1	TRBV6-1	NA	TGTGCCAGCAGGGGTCCCGGGACAGCCCAAGAGACCCAGTACTTC	CASRGPGTAQETQYF
TRBJ1-4	NA	TRBV11-2	NA	TGTGCCAGCAGCCTAAGTCAGGGAGAAAAACTGTTTTTT	CASSLSQGEKLFF
TRBJ2-1	TRBD2	TRBV4-1	NA	TGCGCCAGCAGCCAAGATCTATCTAGCGGGAGTGGCTACAATGAGCAGTTCTTC	CASSQDLSSGSGYNEQFF
TRBJ1-1	NA	TRBV20-1	once	TGCAGCCAAGAAGGGGGAACTGAAGCTTTCTTT	CSQEGGTEAFF
TRBJ2-7	NA	TRBV6-1	few	TGTGCCAGCAGTGAGTGGGGCCAGGGTAGGTCCTACGAGCAGTACTTC	CASSEWGQGRSYEQYF
TRBJ2-1	NA	TRBV18	few	TGTGCCAGCTCACCAATCCTACAGGGTACCGGCTACAATGAGCAGTTCTTC	CASSPILQGTGYNEQFF
TRBJ1-5	NA	TRBV28	few	TGTGCCAGCAGTGTTACCGGGACATGGAGCAATCAGCCCCAGCATTTT	CASSVTGTWSNQPQHF
TRBJ2-3	NA	TRBV5-1	NA	TGCGCCAGCAGCTCGCCTGCTACTAGCACAGATACGCAGTATTTT	CASSSPATSTDTQYF
TRBJ2-1	NA	TRBV19	NA	TGTGCCAGTAGTACCCCCTCAATCGGGAATGAGCAGTTCTTC	CASSTPSIGNEQFF
TRBJ1-2	NA	TRBV21-1	NA	TGTGCCAGCAGCAAGACGGGACAGGGGGCATCGCCGCTCGGCTACACCTTC	CASSKTGQGASPLGYTF
TRBJ1-5	NA	TRBV19	NA	TGTGCCAGTAGTATAGGACAGGATAGCAATCAGCCCCAGCATTTT	CASSIGQDSNQPQHF
TRBJ2-3	NA	TRBV6-5	NA	TGTGCCAGCAGTTACCAAGATACGCAGTATTTT	CASSYQDTQYF
TRBJ1-5	NA	TRBV14	NA	TGTGCCAGCAGCCAACGGGGAGACAATCAGCCCCAGCATTTT	CASSQRGDNQPQHF
TRBJ2-7	TRBD1	TRBV6-1	NA	TGTGCCAGCAGGACAGGGGGCGTTTTCTACGAGCAGTACTTC	CASRTGGVFYEQYF
TRBJ2-7	TRBD2	TRBV18	once	TGTGCCAGCTCACGGGGACTACCGGACGAGCAGTACTTC	CASSRGLPDEQYF
TRBJ2-7	NA	TRBV7-2	NA	TGTGCCAGCAGCTTTTGTAAGAGCTCCTACGAGCAGTACTTC	CASSFCKSSYEQYF
TRBJ2-7	TRBD2	TRBV5-4	NA	TGTGCCAGCAGCCACACCGGGACTAGCGGGAGGACCCCCTACGAGCAGTACTTC	CASSHTGTSGRTPYEQYF
TRBJ2-7	TRBD2	TRBV13	NA	TGTGCCAGCAGCTTAAGGACTAGCCACTACGAGCAGTACTTC	CASSLRTSHYEQYF
TRBJ2-5	NA	TRBV2	NA	TGTGCCAGCCTGGTTAGGCAGGGGGGAGAGACCCAGTACTTC	CASLVRQGGETQYF
TRBJ2-7	NA	TRBV6-1	NA	TGTGCCAGCAGCCTAAACCTTACAGGGTCCTACGAGCAGTACTTC	CASSLNLTGSYEQYF
TRBJ2-1	NA	TRBV6-5	NA	TGTGCCAGCAGTTACGGCGGCCACAATGAGCAGTTCTTC	CASSYGGHNEQFF
TRBJ2-1	TRBD2	TRBV11-2	NA	TGTGCCAGCAGCCCTAAAGCGGGAGGGCCAAACAATGAGCAGTTCTTC	CASSPKAGGPNNEQFF
TRBJ1-2	TRBD1	TRBV14	NA	TGTGCCAGCAGCCCCGGACAGGGACGAGGCTACACCTTC	CASSPGQGRGYTF
TRBJ2-5	TRBD2	TRBV18	NA	TGTGCCAGCTCCCACTCCGGGACTAGCAGACAAGAGACCCAGTACTTC	CASSHSGTSRQETQYF
TRBJ2-2	NA	TRBV4-3	NA	TGCGCCAGCAGCCAAGATCAGTTAGCGGTACACCCCGGGGAGCTGTTTTTT	CASSQDQLAVHPGELFF
TRBJ1-5	NA	TRBV5-1	once	TGCGCCAGCAGCTTGGGGGGCCGCAATCAGCCCCAGCATTTT	CASSLGGRNQPQHF
TRBJ2-7	NA	TRBV9	NA	TGTGCCAGCAGCCTAGGACTCCTCACTTCGGACGAGCAGTACTTC	CASSLGLLTSDEQYF
TRBJ2-2	NA	TRBV19	NA	TGTGCCAGTAGTACGCGGACAGAAATTAACACCGGGGAGCTGTTTTTT	CASSTRTEINTGELFF
TRBJ2-7	TRBD2	TRBV12-5	NA	TGTGCTAGTGGTCCGCCTAAGGGGGGACTAGAAGGCTACGAGCAGTACTTC	CASGPPKGGLEGYEQYF
TRBJ2-1	TRBD1	TRBV30	NA	TGTGCCTGGAAGGGGGGGCCTGACAGGGGGTACTACAATGAGCAGTTCTTC	CAWKGGPDRGYYNEQFF
TRBJ2-7	NA	TRBV11-2	NA	TGTGCCAGCAGCTTCAGCGTCTCCTACGAGCAGTACTTC	CASSFSVSYEQYF
TRBJ2-7	NA	TRBV11-2	NA	TGTGCCAGCAGCCGTAAGCTGAGGTATCCCTACGAGCAGTACTTC	CASSRKLRYPYEQYF
TRBJ1-2	TRBD1	TRBV4-2	NA	TGTGCCAGCAGCCAAGACTGGACAGGGACCCATGGCTACACCTTC	CASSQDWTGTHGYTF
TRBJ2-7	NA	TRBV7-2	NA	TGTGCCAGCAGCTTAGATAGCGGACCAACCTACGAGCAGTACTTC	CASSLDSGPTYEQYF
TRBJ2-3	TRBD2	TRBV5-1	NA	TGCGCCAGCAGCTTGGTTAGCGGGATCAACACAGATACGCAGTATTTT	CASSLVSGINTDTQYF
TRBJ2-3	TRBD2	TRBV7-9	NA	TGTGCCAGCAGCGCGGGGGGCGGAGATACGCAGTATTTT	CASSAGGGDTQYF